The rows below give T cell receptor beta chains drawn from one sample of a study of early T cells in non-severe SARS-CoV-2 infection. TCRdb recomputed calls from the 5' RACE reads with MiXCR, one row per CDR3 protein. The sample holds roughly 64,000 distinct CDR3 sequences; around 14% are singletons and the top ten take 3.5% to 5%. The sample comprised whole blood. The receptors derive from an adult who was a healthcare worker with PCR-confirmed SARS-CoV-2 infection or an uninfected control (not recorded which). The CDR3 runs from the conserved cysteine through the conserved F or W. The D gene is left open where the match is weak. Size is stated for part of the rows, as once, few or many counts, or as a class when the clone is expanded.

CASARAGVYTGELFF,TGTGCCAGTGCCCGAGCGGGGGTCTACACCGGGGAGCTGTTTTTT,15,TRBV19,NA,TRBJ2-2,TRBD2
CAISELGRSGDTQYF,TGTGCCATCAGTGAGTTGGGCCGCTCCGGAGATACGCAGTATTTT,15,TRBV10-3,NA,TRBJ2-3,NA
CSVEGTGDGYTF,TGCAGCGTTGAGGGGACAGGGGACGGCTACACCTTC,12,TRBV29-1,many,TRBJ1-2,TRBD1
CASSQDWPWGLQETQYF,TGTGCCAGCAGCCAAGACTGGCCTTGGGGATTACAAGAGACCCAGTACTTC,17,TRBV14,NA,TRBJ2-5,NA
CASSSTGQGQETQYF,TGCGCCAGCAGCTCCACGGGGCAAGGGCAAGAGACCCAGTACTTC,15,TRBV5-1,few,TRBJ2-5,NA
CASSPSADGDYGYTF,TGTGCCAGCAGCCCGTCTGCGGACGGTGACTATGGCTACACCTTC,15,TRBV7-6,few,TRBJ1-2,NA
CASSPTGLGNTIYF,TGTGCCAGCAGCCCAACAGGGCTTGGAAACACCATATATTTT,14,TRBV12-3/TRBV12-4,NA,TRBJ1-3,NA
CASSESQGNQPQHF,TGTGCCAGCAGTGAGTCTCAGGGAAATCAGCCCCAGCATTTT,14,TRBV2,NA,TRBJ1-5,NA
CASSFSGHEQYF,TGTGCCAGCAGCTTCTCCGGGCACGAGCAGTACTTC,12,TRBV7-9,NA,TRBJ2-7,NA
CASSFSPLDTQYF,TGTGCCAGCAGCTTTAGCCCTCTCGATACGCAGTATTTT,13,TRBV7-2,many,TRBJ2-3,NA
CAISSKAENTEAFF,TGTGCCATCAGCTCGAAGGCAGAGAACACTGAAGCTTTCTTT,14,TRBV10-3,few,TRBJ1-1,NA